Described below is a single T cell receptor (beta chain) sequence and its context. What it binds is unknown. TCRdb keeps only in-frame clones here, not all; method: immunoSEQ multiplex PCR. This repertoire shows around 18,000 clones, just under 75% found once; its top ten account for nearly 25%. V was clipped by 1 base and J by 5 bases, with 3 bases between them. Germline lookup yields CDR1 SGHTA and CDR2 FQGNSA. The CDR3 contains 12 residues. This record comes from a study of OX40 agonist ivuxolimab in advanced cancers. Study-wide results and caveats: The study found that CD8+ T cells averaged more expanded clones than CD4+.

The sequences come from CD4+ or CD8+ T cells sorted from blood, collected in a trial of the OX40 agonist ivuxolimab. V usage is TRBV7-2 and J usage is TRBJ2-1; D is unclear. The receptor's source is an adult with an advanced solid tumor such as melanoma, head and neck, liver or kidney cancer. The CDR3 nucleotides read TGTGCCAGCAGCTTAGACCACAATGAGCAGTTCTTC. It yields the protein CASSLDHNEQFF.